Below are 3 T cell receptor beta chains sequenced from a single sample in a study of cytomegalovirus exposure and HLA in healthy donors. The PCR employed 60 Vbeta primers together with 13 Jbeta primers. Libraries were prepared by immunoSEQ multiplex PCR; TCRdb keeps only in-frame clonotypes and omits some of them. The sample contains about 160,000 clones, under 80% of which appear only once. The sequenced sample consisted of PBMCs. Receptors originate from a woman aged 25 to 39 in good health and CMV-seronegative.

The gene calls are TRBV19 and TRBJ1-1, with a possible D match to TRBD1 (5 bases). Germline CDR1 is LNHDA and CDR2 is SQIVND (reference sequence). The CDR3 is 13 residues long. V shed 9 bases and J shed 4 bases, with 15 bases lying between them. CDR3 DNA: TGTGCCAGCTCCCCCCGGGGGGGCACTGAAGCTTTCTTT. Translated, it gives CASSPRGGTEAFF.

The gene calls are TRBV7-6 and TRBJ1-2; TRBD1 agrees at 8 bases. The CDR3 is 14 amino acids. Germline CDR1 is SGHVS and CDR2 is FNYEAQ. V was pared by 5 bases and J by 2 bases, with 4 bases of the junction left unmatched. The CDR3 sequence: CASSPRQGNYGYTF. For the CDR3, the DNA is TGTGCCAGCAGCCCGAGACAGGGGAACTATGGCTACACCTTC.

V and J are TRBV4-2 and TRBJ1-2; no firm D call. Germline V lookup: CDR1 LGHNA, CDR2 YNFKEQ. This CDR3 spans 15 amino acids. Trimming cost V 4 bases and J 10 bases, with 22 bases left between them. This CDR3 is CASSLSGDPLQVYTF. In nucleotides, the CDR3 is TGTGCCAGCAGCCTAAGCGGAGACCCACTCCAGGTCTACACCTTC.